This T cell receptor (beta chain) came from a study of blood T cell repertoires in COVID-19. Across the study: PBMCs, B-cell-depleted T cells, or T cells were the source of the cDNA or gDNA that made up the material.

Data came from immunoSEQ multiplex PCR; TCRdb stores just in-frame clones and leaves some out. The table lists roughly 330,000 clones, 88% of them singletons, with about 5% in the top ten. Clinical history reported by participants formed the basis on which cohorts were assigned. This clone was seen just once. Germline V lookup: CDR1 SQVTM, CDR2 ANQGSEA. This CDR3 comprises 13 residues. V shed 7 bases and J 7 bases; nucleotides not matched to a gene: 8. The chain uses TRBV29-1 and TRBJ2-1, with TRBD2 identical over 9 bases. The sequencing input was PBMCs or T cells enriched from blood (not recorded which). This sequence was found in a young man who had recovered from COVID-19. This chain's CDR3 is CSAGLASQNEQFF. CDR3 sequence (DNA): TGCAGCGCCGGACTAGCGAGCCAAAATGAGCAGTTCTTC.